What follows are 17 T cell receptor beta chains derived from one specimen sequenced in a study of T cells in Graves' hyperthyroidism and ophthalmopathy. RNA transcripts yielded amplified TCR beta CDR3 regions. When the TCR CDR3 underwent first-round RT-PCR, the HTBI primer set was used. TCRdb redid the calling of the multiplex PCR reads with MiXCR, one entry per CDR3 protein. Counted here are approximately 700,000 distinct CDR3 sequences, 16% occurring once; the ten biggest clones make up 8.4%. The sample comprised blood. The receptors were gathered from a man younger than 35 with Graves' hyperthyroidism.

The gene calls are TRBV11-2 and TRBJ1-2; D not certain. Germline V gene sequence: CDR1 SGHAT, CDR2 FQNNGV. The CDR3 consists of 16 residues. The V gene lost 5 bases and the J gene lost 1 base, with 17 bases spanning the gap. The CDR3 DNA is TGTGCCAGCAGCACCAACGGCGACCTGTTTAACTATGGCTACACCTTC. Its protein is CASSTNGDLFNYGYTF.

This chain connects TRBV24-1 to TRBJ1-5; 8 bases are shared with TRBD1. The CDR3 sequence is 14 residues long. The germline CDR1 and CDR2 sequences are KGHDR and SFDVKD. V trimming: 4 bases; J trimming: 4 bases; junction bases outside the gene matches: 2. The CDR3 DNA reads as TGTGCCACCAGTGACTGGACAGGGAATCAGCCCCAGCATTTT. This encodes CATSDWTGNQPQHF.

The gene calls are TRBV29-1 and TRBJ1-4, with D tentatively TRBD1 (5 bases). Germline CDR1 reads SQVTM; CDR2 reads ANQGSEA. This CDR3 contains 13 residues. With 1 base removed from V and 7 bases from J, the gap between germline ends came to 10 bases. CDR3 amino acids: CSVEVGAGEKLFF. The CDR3 DNA is TGCAGCGTTGAAGTTGGGGCAGGTGAAAAACTGTTTTTT.

This clonotype was counted only a few times. The rearrangement uses TRBV3-1 and TRBJ2-1, with 7 bases matching TRBD2. The V segment lost 6 bases and the J segment 7 bases; nucleotides outside the gene matches: 9. This CDR3 is 14 amino acids long. Germline CDR1 reads LGHDT; CDR2 reads YNNKEL (reference sequence). The CDR3 here is CASRPSGNSNEQFF. As DNA, the CDR3 is TGTGCCAGCAGACCGAGCGGGAACTCGAATGAGCAGTTCTTC.

This clonotype appeared many times. CDR3 residues: CASSPSFSGSKLDADTQYF. CDR3 in DNA: TGTGCCAGCTCACCGTCTTTCAGCGGGAGCAAATTGGACGCAGATACGCAGTATTTT. J is TRBJ2-3 and V is TRBV18, with TRBD2 matching 8 bases. Germline loops: CDR1 KGHSH, CDR2 LQKENI. V lost 3 bases to trimming and J lost 4 bases; unmatched junction nucleotides: 18. The CDR3 has 19 residues.

This clonotype was seen many times. The gene calls are TRBV2 and TRBJ2-7; perhaps TRBD1 as D (5 bases). CDR3 length: 14 residues. Germline loops: CDR1 SNHLY, CDR2 FYNNEI. Trimming left V 3 bases short and J 3 bases short, with 12 bases between. This chain's CDR3 is CASSEPRGLYEQYF. CDR3 DNA: TGTGCCAGCAGTGAGCCTAGGGGCCTCTACGAGCAGTACTTC.

This clonotype was observed a few times. The chain combines TRBV7-2 with TRBJ1-5; 7 nucleotides align to TRBD1. The germline gives CDR1 SGHTA, CDR2 FQGNSA. This CDR3 has 15 amino acids. Trimming cost V 6 bases and J 3 bases; bases outside gene matches: 8. CDR3 loop: CASRAGTAINQPQHF. For the CDR3, the DNA is TGTGCCAGCAGAGCCGGGACAGCCATCAATCAGCCCCAGCATTTT.

This clonotype was detected many times. The chain employs TRBV18 and TRBJ1-1, with 9 bases lining up with TRBD1. Germline CDR1 and CDR2: KGHSH and LQKENI. V was clipped by 6 bases and J by 4 bases; unmatched bases: 6. This CDR3 comprises 14 residues. The CDR3 region is CASSSQGQGTEAFF. In DNA, the CDR3 is TGTGCCAGCTCCTCTCAGGGACAGGGCACTGAAGCTTTCTTT.

This clonotype occurred many times. The chain uses TRBV18 and TRBJ1-2; no definite D call. The V gene lost 2 bases and the J gene lost 9 bases, with 7 bases spanning the gap. This CDR3 region has 11 residues. Germline V gene lookup returns CDR1 KGHSH and CDR2 LQKENI. As DNA, the CDR3 is TGTGCCAGCTCACCAAAAGGGAGCTACACCTTC. It translates to CASSPKGSYTF.

In regard to this clonotype: Sequence at one end of the junction differs from germline and may be a read error. The rearrangement links TRBV7-3 to TRBJ1-2; possible D gene TRBD1, 5 bases. The CDR3 sequence is 16 residues long. From germline, CDR1 is SGHTA and CDR2 FQGTGA. The CDR3 nucleotides read TGTGCCAGCAGCGTAACGGGACTGGACGCTAACTATGGCTACACCTTC. This sequence encodes CASSVTGLDANYGYTF.

This clonotype was counted many times. The chain links TRBV7-9 to TRBJ2-5, with TRBD2 matching 7 bases. This CDR3 spans 15 amino acids. The J segment lost 6 bases and the V segment lost 1 base, leaving 8 bases of the junction unmatched. Per germline, CDR1 SEHNR and CDR2 FQNEAQ (reference sequence). The CDR3 coding sequence is TGTGCCAGCAGCTTAGTGTGGGAGGGCGCGCAGACCCAGTACTTC. Its translation is CASSLVWEGAQTQYF. The full variable domain, completed using reference TRBV7-9 and TRBJ2-5, is DTGVSQNPRHKITKRGQNVTFRCDPISEHNRLYWYRQTLGQGPEFLTYFQNEAQLEKSRLLSDRFSAERPKGSFSTLEIQRTEQGDSAMYLCASSLVWEGAQTQYFGPGTRLLVL.

This clonotype was found a few times. This sequence joins TRBV9 and TRBJ2-3; the D is unclear. This CDR3 contains 17 residues. With 0 bases removed from V and 0 bases from J, the gap between germline ends came to 14 bases. Germline-derived CDR1 and CDR2 are SGDLS and YYNGEE. CDR3 in amino acids: CASSVVGGLLSTDTQYF. Here the CDR3 DNA reads TGTGCCAGCAGCGTAGTGGGTGGGTTACTCAGCACAGATACGCAGTATTTT. Combining the CDR3 with reference TRBV9 and TRBJ2-3 gives the whole variable domain DSGVTQTPKHLITATGQRVTLRCSPRSGDLSVYWYQQSLDQGLQFLIQYYNGEERAKGNILERFSAQQFPDLHSELNLSSLELGDSALYFCASSVVGGLLSTDTQYFGPGTRLTVL.

The table lists this clonotype with a few counts. J is TRBJ1-6 and V is TRBV2, with 7 bases lining up with TRBD1. The germline V gene has CDR1 SNHLY and CDR2 FYNNEI. V shed 3 bases, J shed 7 bases, and the junction held 6 bases outside the gene matches. The CDR3 contains 15 residues. The CDR3 DNA reads as TGTGCCAGCAGTGAGGAGGGGGCAGGCAATTCACCCCTCCACTTT. This translates into CASSEEGAGNSPLHF.

The table lists this clonotype with a few counts. CDR3 sequence (DNA): TGTGCCAGCAGCCGAGGCACCCGGACAGTAAATGAAAAACTGTTTTTT. Protein product: CASSRGTRTVNEKLFF. This rearrangement joins TRBV4-2 to TRBJ1-4; a weak D match, TRBD1 (6 bases). From germline, CDR1 is LGHNA and CDR2 YNFKEQ. This CDR3 comprises 16 residues. Trimming pared 4 bases from V and 5 bases from J, leaving 17 bases between.

This clonotype was found a few times. The chain couples TRBV6-1 to TRBJ2-3; 7 nucleotides align to TRBD2. V shed 6 bases, J shed 0 bases, and the junction held 9 bases outside the gene matches. CDR1 and CDR2 (germline): MNHNS, SASEGT. This CDR3 contains 16 residues. CDR3 coding DNA: TGTGCCAGCAGCCTCGGGAGGTTCACTAGCACAGATACGCAGTATTTT. Translating gives CASSLGRFTSTDTQYF.

The chain couples TRBV29-1 to TRBJ2-7; 11 bases line up with TRBD2. CDR3 length: 12 residues. Germline CDR1 and CDR2: SQVTM and ANQGSEA. V was clipped by 6 bases and J by 10 bases; unmatched bases: 8. The CDR3 reads CSVGILAGEQYF. The CDR3 coding sequence is TGCAGCGTGGGTATACTAGCGGGAGAACAGTACTTC.

This clonotype was detected many times. The chain carries TRBV18 and TRBJ2-5; D might be TRBD1 (6 bases). Trimming left V 4 bases short and J 4 bases short, with 16 bases between. The length of the CDR3 is 15 residues. CDR1 and CDR2 (germline): KGHSH, LQKENI. The CDR3 spells CASSLQTGFGETQYF. In DNA, the CDR3 is TGTGCCAGCTCACTACAGACAGGTTTTGGAGAGACCCAGTACTTC.